This section outlines one TCR beta chain sequence together with its context. The antigen is undetermined. This record belongs to a study of blood T cells in healthy people across ages. CDR1 and CDR2 (germline): MNHEY, SVGEGT. CDR3 length: 20 residues. The ends were cut back, 2 bases at V and 5 bases at J, with 29 bases in the middle. Points from the study as a whole: Unknown CMV status may confound age-related changes in expanded clones.

The donors, healthy Caucasians from Russia, were aged roughly 6 to 90. With a J-beta primer mix and a sample-barcoded 5' primer, a second PCR ran about 6 to 11 cycles. TCRdb called the 5' RACE reads again in MiXCR, with one record for every CDR3 protein. The sample carries hundreds of thousands of distinct CDR3 sequences, about 61% recorded once. The sequenced sample consisted of blood. The rearrangement links TRBV6-2 or TRBV6-3 to TRBJ2-3; D gene uncertain. The origin of this receptor is a man in his forties in good health. The CDR3 region has the DNA TGTGCCAGCAGTTACCAACGAATCGACTTCCGGGCCTTAGTCGTAGATACGCAGTATTTT. Amino acid sequence: CASSYQRIDFRALVVDTQYF.